A single sample is the source of the 22 T cell receptor beta chains below, sequenced in a study of cytomegalovirus exposure and HLA in healthy donors. PCR involved 60 Vbeta and 13 Jbeta primers. Libraries were prepared by immunoSEQ multiplex PCR; TCRdb keeps only in-frame clonotypes and omits some of them. Found here are approximately 130,000 clones, approximately 85% of them singletons; the top ten hold 1.7%. Sequences were obtained from PBMCs. The receptor source for this set is a boy between 10 and 17 years old in good health and CMV-seronegative.

The table lists this clone with a count of one. The gene calls are TRBV2 and TRBJ2-1; 7 bases agree with TRBD1. V shed 6 bases and J 2 bases; nucleotides not matched to a gene: 16. CDR3 length: 18 residues. Germline V lookup: CDR1 SNHLY, CDR2 FYNNEI. Here the CDR3 reads CASRKLANRQGAYNEQFF. The CDR3 bases are TGTGCCAGCAGGAAATTGGCCAATCGACAGGGTGCCTACAATGAGCAGTTCTTC.

CDR3: CASSHPRQGREKLFF. In nucleotides, the CDR3 is TGTGCCAGCAGCCACCCACGGCAGGGTCGTGAAAAACTGTTTTTT. The chain combines TRBV7-9 with TRBJ1-4, with a tentative D call TRBD1 (5 bases). CDR1 is SEHNR, CDR2 FQNEAQ, per germline (reference sequence). V was clipped by 5 bases and J by 7 bases, with 17 bases between them. This CDR3 spans 15 amino acids.

V and J are TRBV27 and TRBJ2-3; weak D call: TRBD1 (6 bases). CDR1 MNHEY and CDR2 SMNVEV come from the germline V gene (reference sequence). The CDR3 runs to 16 residues. With 5 bases removed from V and 2 bases from J, the gap between germline ends came to 17 bases. Written as DNA, the CDR3 is TGTGCCAGCAGTGGGGAAGCGAAGGGGGACACAGATACGCAGTATTTT. Translated, it gives CASSGEAKGDTDTQYF.

This sequence joins TRBV9 and TRBJ2-1; TRBD2 is a possible D gene (5 bases). CDR1 is SGDLS and CDR2 is YYNGEE in the germline V gene. V dropped 3 bases and J dropped 8 bases, with 9 bases sitting between them. This CDR3 region has 12 residues. CDR3 nucleotides: TGTGCCAGCAGCGGAAATAGCGATGAGCAGTTCTTC. Protein: CASSGNSDEQFF.

The rearrangement joins TRBV7-9 to TRBJ1-5; 8 bases match TRBD1. CDR1 is SEHNR and CDR2 is FQNEAQ in the germline V gene (reference sequence). This CDR3 spans 14 amino acids. Trimming cost V 5 bases and J 1 base; bases outside gene matches: 1. This CDR3 reads CASSRTGSNQPQHF. The CDR3, as DNA: TGTGCCAGCAGCCGGACAGGGAGCAATCAGCCCCAGCATTTT.

This clone was observed a few times. Distinct nucleotide sequences in the sample also encode this CDR3. The CDR3 loop is CASSPTGGDTEAFF. CDR3 DNA sequence: TGTGCCAGCTCACCAACAGGGGGTGACACTGAAGCTTTCTTT. The chain carries TRBV18 and TRBJ1-1; TRBD1 aligns across 8 bases. The CDR3 contains 14 residues. V lost 2 bases and J lost 3; bases outside the gene matches: 2. Germline CDR1 and CDR2: KGHSH and LQKENI.

The chain employs TRBV2 and TRBJ1-5; 7 bases are shared with TRBD1. The CDR3 contains 14 residues. Germline V gives CDR1 SNHLY, CDR2 FYNNEI. V was pared by 7 bases and J by 1 base, with 4 bases of the junction left unmatched. The CDR3 region has the DNA TGTGCCAGCATCGGGGACAGCAGCAATCAGCCCCAGCATTTT. This translates into CASIGDSSNQPQHF.

The chain uses TRBV7-2 and TRBJ2-5, with TRBD2 matching 7 bases. The V segment lost 2 bases and the J segment 1 base; nucleotides outside the gene matches: 13. The V gene's germline CDR1 is SGHTA and CDR2 FQGNSA. The CDR3 covers 18 residues. This CDR3 reads CASSLRQGGRESQETQYF. CDR3 coding DNA: TGTGCCAGCAGCTTACGCCAGGGTGGGCGGGAGTCCCAAGAGACCCAGTACTTC.

Only one count was recorded for this clone. This chain links TRBV27 with TRBJ2-1; 10 bases fit TRBD2. V lost 0 bases to trimming and J lost 16 bases; unmatched junction nucleotides: 9. CDR3 length: 14 amino acids. CDR1 MNHEY and CDR2 SMNVEV come from the germline V gene (reference sequence). This CDR3 is CASSLSPSGSEVFF. In DNA, the CDR3 is TGTGCCAGCAGTTTATCGCCTAGCGGGAGCGAGGTATTCTTC.

DNA for the CDR3: TGTGCCAGCAGCGGACAGGGAGGTATGGGCGAGCAGTACTTC. Its protein is CASSGQGGMGEQYF. J is TRBJ2-7 and V is TRBV7-2; TRBD1 matches 8 bases. The J segment lost 6 bases and the V segment lost 5 bases, leaving 9 bases of the junction unmatched. This CDR3 spans 14 amino acids. Germline CDR1 is SGHTA and CDR2 is FQGNSA.

This clone was found a few times. This chain links TRBV5-1 with TRBJ1-1; TRBD1 matches at 10 bases. Trimming removed 3 bases from V and 3 bases from J; junction bases left unmatched: 5. The CDR3 runs to 15 residues. Germline V gives CDR1 SGHRS, CDR2 YFSETQ. The CDR3 protein is CASSSDGTGDTEAFF. The CDR3 nucleotides read TGCGCCAGCAGCTCGGACGGGACAGGGGACACTGAAGCTTTCTTT.

This clone came up a few times. The chain uses TRBV4-3 and TRBJ2-1, with TRBD2 matching over 7 bases. J lost 1 base, V lost 0 bases, and 3 bases had no gene match. Germline CDR1 reads LGHNA; CDR2 reads YSLEER. This CDR3 has 16 residues. The CDR3 DNA reads TGCGCCAGCAGCCAAGAAGTGGGAGGGTCCTACAATGAGCAGTTCTTC. Residues: CASSQEVGGSYNEQFF.

This sequence joins TRBV19 and TRBJ2-2; D gene ambiguous. Germline lookup yields CDR1 LNHDA and CDR2 SQIVND (reference sequence). Trimming shortened V by 3 bases and J by 6 bases, and 11 bases separated the two germline ends. This CDR3 contains 14 residues. CDR3 loop: CASSMGLTPGELFF. CDR3 coding DNA: TGTGCCAGTAGTATGGGCTTGACGCCCGGGGAGCTGTTTTTT.

The chain combines TRBV5-1 with TRBJ2-1; tentative D call: TRBD2 (6 bases). The CDR3 totals 15 residues. V lost 1 base and J lost 5, with 13 bases in between. Germline V CDR1 and CDR2: SGHRS, YFSETQ. The CDR3 bases are TGCGCCAGCAGCTTGCGCGGGGCAACAAACAATGAGCAGTTCTTC. Encoded protein: CASSLRGATNNEQFF.

The chain recombines TRBV4-3 with TRBJ2-1; 12 bases agree with TRBD2. CDR3 size: 16 residues. V was clipped by 5 bases and J by 4 bases; unmatched bases: 6. The V gene's germline CDR1 is LGHNA and CDR2 YSLEER. CDR3 in amino acids: CASSFSSGGEYNEQFF. The CDR3 bases are TGCGCCAGCAGCTTCTCTAGCGGGGGGGAATACAATGAGCAGTTCTTC.

The chain joins TRBV4-2 to TRBJ2-7; D not resolved. Per the germline V gene, CDR1 is LGHNA and CDR2 is YNFKEQ. The V gene lost 4 bases and the J gene lost 0 bases, with 4 bases spanning the gap. The CDR3 is made up of 12 amino acids. CDR3 sequence: CASSPGSYEQYF. The CDR3 DNA is TGTGCCAGCAGCCCCGGCTCCTACGAGCAGTACTTC.

The J gene is TRBJ2-3, the V gene TRBV7-2; possibly TRBD1 for D (7 bases). Trimming took 4 bases from V and 6 from J, leaving 17 bases between them. The CDR3 runs 15 residues. Per the germline V gene, CDR1 is SGHTA and CDR2 is FQGNSA. In nucleotides, the CDR3 is TGTGCCAGCAGCTCCTTTGGAGGGGGCTCGGATACGCAGTATTTT. Translation gives CASSSFGGGSDTQYF.

Only a few counts were recorded for this clone. This sample also contains other DNA sequences that code for the same CDR3. V is TRBV4-3 and J is TRBJ2-1; TRBD2 matches 7 bases. CDR3 length: 18 amino acids. Germline CDR1 is LGHNA and CDR2 is YSLEER. Trimming cost V 1 base and J 9 bases; bases outside gene matches: 18. CDR3 amino acids: CASSQVGGVVPTLGEQFF. CDR3 coding DNA: TGCGCCAGCAGCCAAGTTGGGGGGGTTGTCCCCACACTCGGTGAGCAGTTCTTC.

The chain carries TRBV7-2 and TRBJ1-2, with D perhaps matching TRBD1 (5 bases). Germline lookup yields CDR1 SGHTA and CDR2 FQGNSA. V was pared by 2 bases and J by 8 bases, with 21 bases between. CDR3 size: 16 residues. CDR3 in DNA: TGTGCCAGCAGCTTAAGGTGGGACTCCAGAGCCTACGGCTACACCTTC. Protein: CASSLRWDSRAYGYTF.

The table lists this clone with a few counts. Other DNA sequences in the same sample also yield this CDR3. V and J are TRBV20-1 and TRBJ2-7; D possibly corresponds to TRBD2 (5 bases). The CDR3 covers 11 residues. Germline V gene lookup returns CDR1 DFQATT and CDR2 SNEGSKA (reference sequence). Trimming stripped 3 bases from V and 4 bases from J, with 7 bases between. CDR3 protein: CSASSGYEQYF. The CDR3, as DNA: TGCAGTGCTAGTTCGGGGTACGAGCAGTACTTC.

The chain is built from TRBV2 and TRBJ2-5; D might be TRBD1 (6 bases). This CDR3 has 14 amino acids. CDR1 and CDR2 (germline): SNHLY, FYNNEI. The V gene lost 4 bases and the J gene lost 5 bases, with 14 bases spanning the gap. The CDR3 region is CASSALMGAETQYF. The CDR3 region has the DNA TGTGCCAGCAGTGCGCTTATGGGGGCTGAGACCCAGTACTTC.

This clone was seen more than once but under ten times. This chain connects TRBV10-1 to TRBJ2-3, with 7 bases identical to TRBD2. CDR3 length equals 13 residues. Germline V CDR1 and CDR2: WNHNN, SYGVQD (reference sequence). V shed 11 bases, J shed 9 bases, and the junction held 14 bases outside the gene matches. CDR3 sequence: CAGGGRVDVTQYF. In DNA form, the CDR3 reads TGCGCCGGGGGAGGGCGGGTAGATGTGACGCAGTATTTT.